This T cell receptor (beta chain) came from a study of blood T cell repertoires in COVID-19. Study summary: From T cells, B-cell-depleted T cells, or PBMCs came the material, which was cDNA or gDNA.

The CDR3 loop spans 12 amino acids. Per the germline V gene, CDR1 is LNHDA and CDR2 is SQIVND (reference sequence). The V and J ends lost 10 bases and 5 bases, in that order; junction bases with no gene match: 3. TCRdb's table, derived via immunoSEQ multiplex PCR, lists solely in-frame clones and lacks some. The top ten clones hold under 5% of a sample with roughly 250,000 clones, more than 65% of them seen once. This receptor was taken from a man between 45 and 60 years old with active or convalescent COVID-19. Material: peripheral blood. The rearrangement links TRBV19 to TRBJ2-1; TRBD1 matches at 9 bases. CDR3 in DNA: TGTGCCACCCGGACAGGGGACAATGAGCAGTTCTTC. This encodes CATRTGDNEQFF.